The 30 T cell receptor beta chains reported below all come from one sample, sequenced in a study of T-cell memory formation after mild COVID-19. TCRdb called the 5' RACE reads again in MiXCR, with one record for every CDR3 protein. The sample consists of roughly 320,000 distinct CDR3 sequences, 28% of them appearing once. The sample comprised PBMCs or a T cell subset sorted from them (not recorded which). The origin of the receptors is an adult woman who had mild COVID-19 (a few samples of this study predate the infection). Cell type and time point are not known.

CDR3 loop: CASSQEGTGQGPLHF. In nucleotides, the CDR3 is TGTGCCAGCAGCCAGGAGGGGACAGGGCAGGGACCCCTCCACTTT. This chain connects TRBV4-2 to TRBJ1-6; 9 bases match TRBD1. With 3 bases clipped from V and 12 bases from J, the junction kept 9 bases outside the gene matches. Germline CDR1 is LGHNA and CDR2 is YNFKEQ. CDR3 length: 15 amino acids.

Of note for this clonotype: This sequence may be a read error, since a much larger clone differs from it by one base. The chain uses TRBV7-2 and TRBJ2-3; no clear D gene. The germline V gene encodes CDR1 SGHTA and CDR2 FQGNSA. The CDR3 consists of 14 residues. Trimming pared 1 base from V and 1 base from J, leaving 6 bases between. As DNA, the CDR3 is TGTGCCAGCAGCTTAGACCCAGGCACAGATACGCAGTATTTT. Amino acid sequence: CASSLDPGTDTQYF.

There are a few counts of this clonotype. This sequence joins TRBV6-5 and TRBJ1-2; 7 bases match TRBD1. V was clipped by 6 bases and J by 6 bases; unmatched bases: 13. Looked up from germline, CDR1 is MNHEY and CDR2 is SVGAGI. CDR3 length equals 15 residues. The CDR3 DNA reads as TGTGCCAGCAGCCCTGCCCAGGGGGAAGCTCATGGCTACACCTTC. It encodes CASSPAQGEAHGYTF.

This clonotype was counted only a few times. The chain couples TRBV18 to TRBJ1-2, with 10 bases lining up with TRBD1. The CDR3 consists of 16 residues. Germline CDR1 and CDR2: KGHSH and LQKENI. The junction had 11 bases not matched to a gene; V was cut back by 4 bases and J by 6 bases. CDR3 sequence reads: CASSQSMTGGLNGYTF. As DNA, the CDR3 is TGTGCCAGCTCACAATCGATGACAGGGGGCTTGAATGGCTACACCTTC.

The chain combines TRBV20-1 with TRBJ1-2, with a tentative D call TRBD1 (6 bases). Germline assignment: CDR1 DFQATT and CDR2 SNEGSKA (reference sequence). V was clipped by 1 base and J by 13 bases, with 13 bases between them. The CDR3 runs to 11 residues. CDR3 bases: TGCAGTGCTAGAGGCGGACAGACAGGCACCTTC. This gives the protein CSARGGQTGTF.

V and J are TRBV10-3 and TRBJ1-3; D call uncertain. V was shortened by 10 bases and J by 4 bases, with 8 bases between the two germline ends. Per germline, CDR1 ENHRY and CDR2 SYGVKD. This CDR3 region has 11 residues. The CDR3 sequence: CASTVGNTIYF. DNA of the CDR3: TGTGCCAGCACGGTCGGAAACACCATATATTTT.

This clonotype showed up many times. The chain joins TRBV7-9 to TRBJ2-5, with 8 bases fitting TRBD1. Germline V gives CDR1 SEHNR, CDR2 FQNEAQ (reference sequence). V gave up 7 bases and J gave up 2 bases; unmatched junction bases: 18. The CDR3 sequence is 18 residues long. The CDR3 is CASTRGPGTGAVQETQYF. The CDR3 nucleotides read TGTGCCAGCACCCGGGGACCGGGGACAGGAGCCGTACAAGAGACCCAGTACTTC.

This clonotype was detected many times. V gene TRBV12-3 or TRBV12-4 combines with J gene TRBJ2-3; the D gene is possibly TRBD2 (6 bases). The CDR3 sequence is 15 residues long. With 5 bases removed from V and 0 bases from J, the gap between germline ends came to 12 bases. CDR3 in amino acids: CASSRRRGSTDTQYF. The CDR3 DNA is TGTGCCAGCAGTCGACGGCGGGGCAGCACAGATACGCAGTATTTT.

The chain links TRBV15 to TRBJ1-2; unclear D gene. The germline V gene has CDR1 LNHNV and CDR2 YYDKDF (reference sequence). Trimming shortened V by 2 bases and J by 6 bases, and 13 bases separated the two germline ends. CDR3 length: 14 amino acids. For the CDR3, the DNA is TGTGCCACCAGCAGACAGCTGACGGTCGATGGCTACACCTTC. Amino acid sequence: CATSRQLTVDGYTF.

This chain links TRBV7-3 with TRBJ1-2; the match to TRBD1 covers 7 bases. Trimming at V came to 5 bases and at J to 6 bases, leaving 12 bases not matched to a gene. CDR1 and CDR2 from the germline V gene are SGHTA and FQGTGA. The CDR3 loop spans 15 amino acids. DNA for the CDR3: TGTGCCAGCAGCCCAACCCCGGACAGGACGGATGGCTACACCTTC. Its translation is CASSPTPDRTDGYTF. Together with reference TRBV7-3 and TRBJ1-2, the CDR3 gives the full variable domain: GAGVSQTPSNKVTEKGKYVELRCDPISGHTALYWYRQSLGQGPEFLIYFQGTGAADDSGLPNDRFFAVRPEGSVSTLKIQRTERGDSAVYLCASSPTPDRTDGYTFGSGTRLTVV.

This chain uses TRBV5-1 with TRBJ2-3, with TRBD1 matching 9 bases. This CDR3 is 15 amino acids long. J gave up 5 bases and V 2 bases, and 6 bases lay outside the gene matches. CDR1 and CDR2 from the germline V gene are SGHRS and YFSETQ. CDR3 loop: CASSLRDRVVDTQYF. The CDR3 DNA sequence: TGCGCCAGCAGCTTAAGGGACAGGGTAGTAGATACGCAGTATTTT.

V is TRBV2 and J is TRBJ2-3; a possible D gene is TRBD2 (7 bases). The CDR3 loop spans 10 amino acids. Germline-derived CDR1 and CDR2 are SNHLY and FYNNEI. The CDR3, as DNA: TGTGGGGGGGGCGGCGATACGCAGTATTTT. Protein sequence: CGGGGDTQYF.

The rearrangement uses TRBV7-6 and TRBJ2-7, with D uncertain. V lost 3 bases to trimming and J lost 6 bases, with 9 bases between them. Germline V gene lookup returns CDR1 SGHVS and CDR2 FNYEAQ. CDR3 length: 12 amino acids. The CDR3 here is CASSFSAGEQYF. The CDR3 DNA reads TGTGCCAGCAGCTTTTCAGCTGGCGAGCAGTACTTC.

This clonotype was observed at least ten times. The V gene is TRBV13, the J gene TRBJ2-1, with TRBD2 as a possible D gene (5 bases). The CDR3 has 12 amino acids. Germline assignment: CDR1 PRHDT and CDR2 FYEKMQ (reference sequence). The V end lost 7 bases, the J end lost 6 bases, and 10 bases lay between the germline ends. CDR3 sequence reads: CASIGLRNEQFF. The CDR3 nucleotides read TGTGCCAGCATTGGACTGCGCAATGAGCAGTTCTTC.

V usage is TRBV19 and J usage is TRBJ2-2; 7 bases are shared with TRBD1. Germline V gene lookup returns CDR1 LNHDA and CDR2 SQIVND (reference sequence). The length of the CDR3 is 16 residues. Unmatched junction bases numbered 4, after V lost 3 bases and J lost 0 bases. CDR3 amino acids: CASSIRGQSNTGELFF. In nucleotides, the CDR3 is TGTGCCAGTAGTATTCGGGGACAGTCGAACACCGGGGAGCTGTTTTTT.

This clonotype appeared once. The chain couples TRBV19 to TRBJ2-2; no clear D. V dropped 6 bases and J dropped 7 bases, with 9 bases sitting between them. In germline, CDR1 is LNHDA, CDR2 SQIVND (reference sequence). This CDR3 is 12 amino acids long. CDR3 sequence reads: CASSRSNGELFF. DNA for the CDR3: TGTGCCAGTAGCCGTTCGAACGGGGAGCTGTTTTTT.

The gene calls are TRBV3-1 and TRBJ1-1, with a weak D call TRBD1 (5 bases). In germline, CDR1 is LGHDT, CDR2 YNNKEL (reference sequence). This CDR3 has 14 amino acids. With 0 bases removed from V and 5 bases from J, the gap between germline ends came to 10 bases. In nucleotides, the CDR3 is TGTGCCAGCAGCCAAGACTCGGGGGGGACTGAAGCTTTCTTT. Translated, it gives CASSQDSGGTEAFF.

There are a few counts of this clonotype. The chain is built from TRBV4-2 and TRBJ2-3, with 14 positions matching TRBD2. Germline trimming cut 1 base from V and 4 bases from J; bases unmatched to any gene: 7. CDR3 size: 18 residues. CDR1 is LGHNA and CDR2 is YNFKEQ in the germline V gene. CDR3 nucleotide sequence: TGTGCCAGCAGCCAAGGCGGGACTAGCGGGAGTGAGGCAGATACGCAGTATTTT. The encoded protein is CASSQGGTSGSEADTQYF.

The chain is built from TRBV6-5 and TRBJ1-6; 10 bases agree with TRBD1. Trimming took 3 bases from V and 12 from J; bases not matched to a gene: 8. The germline V gene encodes CDR1 MNHEY and CDR2 SVGAGI. The CDR3 loop spans 15 amino acids. CDR3 loop: CASSYGRQGAGPLHF. CDR3 in DNA: TGTGCCAGCAGTTATGGTCGACAGGGGGCTGGACCCCTCCACTTT.

This clonotype was found a few times. This chain connects TRBV14 to TRBJ2-2; D not resolved. This CDR3 is built from 15 residues. In germline, CDR1 is SGHDN, CDR2 FVKESK. V was cut by 0 bases and J by 10 bases, with 15 bases left in between. The CDR3 loop reads CASSQEALVGEELFF. Written as DNA, the CDR3 is TGTGCCAGCAGCCAAGAAGCCCTCGTGGGTGAGGAGCTGTTTTTT.

V usage is TRBV29-1 and J usage is TRBJ2-5, with 8 bases aligning to TRBD1. V trimming: 5 bases; J trimming: 5 bases; junction bases outside the gene matches: 10. Germline CDR1 and CDR2: SQVTM and ANQGSEA. This CDR3 is 14 amino acids long. The CDR3 region has the DNA TGCAGCGTTACGGCAGGGGGCGGCCGGGAGACCCAGTACTTC. This translates into CSVTAGGGRETQYF.

For the CDR3, the DNA is TGTGCCAGCAGCTTAGGGAGAGGGAGGGGAAATGAAGCTTTCTTT. It is translated as CASSLGRGRGNEAFF. This rearrangement joins TRBV7-6 to TRBJ1-1, with D tentatively TRBD1 (5 bases). CDR1 and CDR2 (germline): SGHVS, FNYEAQ. Trimming left V 1 base short and J 7 bases short, with 16 bases between. This CDR3 is built from 15 residues.

This sequence joins TRBV11-2 and TRBJ1-3, with D possibly matching TRBD1 (6 bases). This CDR3 region has 15 residues. The V gene lost 4 bases and the J gene lost 0 bases, with 10 bases spanning the gap. Germline CDR1 and CDR2: SGHAT and FQNNGV. The CDR3 DNA is TGTGCCAGCAGCTATACAGGGTCCTCTGGAAACACCATATATTTT. Its translation is CASSYTGSSGNTIYF. The full variable domain, rest sourced from reference TRBV11-2 and TRBJ1-3, is EAGVAQSPRYKIIEKRQSVAFWCNPISGHATLYWYQQILGQGPKLLIQFQNNGVVDDSQLPKDRFSAERLKGVDSTLKIQPAKLEDSAVYLCASSYTGSSGNTIYFGEGSWLTVV.

This clonotype was seen more than once but under ten times. This sequence joins TRBV7-2 and TRBJ2-7; TRBD2 is a possible D gene (5 bases). CDR3 size: 13 residues. Germline values: CDR1 SGHTA, CDR2 FQGNSA. V was shortened by 5 bases and J by 7 bases, with 15 bases between the two germline ends. This CDR3 is CASSPRVREEQYF. The CDR3 nucleotides are TGTGCCAGCAGCCCGCGGGTAAGGGAAGAGCAGTACTTC.

In its sample, this clonotype was seen a few times. The chain employs TRBV7-2 and TRBJ2-5, with 11 bases lining up with TRBD2. Germline CDR1 and CDR2: SGHTA and FQGNSA. There are 18 residues in the CDR3. The ends lost 2 bases at V and 0 bases at J; junction bases unmatched: 8. The CDR3 loop reads CASSLYLAGGENQETQYF. The CDR3 DNA reads TGTGCCAGCAGCTTATACCTAGCGGGGGGCGAAAACCAAGAGACCCAGTACTTC.

The chain joins TRBV7-6 to TRBJ2-3; possibly TRBD2 for D (6 bases). The V and J ends lost 8 bases and 2 bases respectively, with 17 bases between them. CDR1 is SGHVS and CDR2 is FNYEAQ in the germline V gene. The CDR3 runs to 15 residues. CDR3 nucleotide sequence: TGTGCCAGCCATCGGACTATAGAGGTCACAGATACGCAGTATTTT. Protein product: CASHRTIEVTDTQYF.

In its sample, this clonotype was seen a few times. An end of the junction does not agree with germline; a read error may underlie this. The chain carries TRBV7-7 and TRBJ2-2; weak D call: TRBD1 (6 bases). The CDR3 consists of 18 residues. Germline V CDR1 and CDR2: SSHAT, FNYEAQ (reference sequence). CDR3: CASSLVVGDTLNTGELFF. The CDR3 bases are TGTGCTAGCAGCTTAGTTGTAGGGGACACCCTGAACACCGGGGAGCTGTTTTTT.

The gene calls are TRBV5-6 and TRBJ2-1; 14 positions agree with TRBD2. Germline V gives CDR1 SGHDT, CDR2 YYEEEE. The CDR3 spans 18 residues. V lost 1 base and J lost 2; bases outside the gene matches: 5. The CDR3 sequence: CASSLPGLAGVAYNEQFF. Here the CDR3 DNA reads TGTGCCAGCAGCTTGCCGGGACTAGCGGGAGTTGCCTACAATGAGCAGTTCTTC.

This clonotype has just a few counts. DNA of the CDR3: TGTGCCAGCAGCTTACAACCCAATCAGCCCCAGCATTTT. Protein product: CASSLQPNQPQHF. V usage is TRBV7-2 and J usage is TRBJ1-5; D remains ambiguous. Germline loops: CDR1 SGHTA, CDR2 FQGNSA. The V gene lost 2 bases and the J gene lost 3 bases, with 5 bases spanning the gap. CDR3 length: 13 residues.

The V call is TRBV12-3 or TRBV12-4, the J call TRBJ2-3; 11 nucleotides agree with TRBD2. V lost 7 bases to trimming and J lost 4 bases; unmatched junction nucleotides: 10. The CDR3 has 16 residues. CDR3 sequence: CASTPQGTSGADTQYF. CDR3 coding DNA: TGTGCCAGCACCCCACAAGGGACTAGCGGCGCAGATACGCAGTATTTT.